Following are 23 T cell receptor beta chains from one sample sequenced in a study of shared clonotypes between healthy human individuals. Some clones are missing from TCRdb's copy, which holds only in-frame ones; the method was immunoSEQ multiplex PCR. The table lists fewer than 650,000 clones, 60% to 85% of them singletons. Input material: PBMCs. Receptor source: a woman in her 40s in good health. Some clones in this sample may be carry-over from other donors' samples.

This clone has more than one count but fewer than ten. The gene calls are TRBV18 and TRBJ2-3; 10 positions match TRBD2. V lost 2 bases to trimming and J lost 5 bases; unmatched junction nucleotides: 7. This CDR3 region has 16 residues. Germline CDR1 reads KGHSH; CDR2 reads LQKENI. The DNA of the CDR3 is TGTGCCAGCTCACCAACTTCTAGCGGGAGTGTAGATACGCAGTATTTT. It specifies CASSPTSSGSVDTQYF.

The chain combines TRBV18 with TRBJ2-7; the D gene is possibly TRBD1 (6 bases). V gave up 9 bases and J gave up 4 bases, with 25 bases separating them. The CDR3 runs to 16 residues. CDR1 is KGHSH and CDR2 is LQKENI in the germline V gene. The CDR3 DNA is TGTGCCAGTTCAAAGTCACGGGACATTTTAGGGTACGAGCAGTACTTC. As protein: CASSKSRDILGYEQYF.

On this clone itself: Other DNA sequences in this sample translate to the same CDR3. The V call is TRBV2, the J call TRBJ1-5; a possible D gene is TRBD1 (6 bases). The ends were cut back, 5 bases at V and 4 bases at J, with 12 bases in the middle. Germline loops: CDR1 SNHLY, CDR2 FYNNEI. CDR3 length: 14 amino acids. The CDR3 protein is CASSRQDRNQPQHF. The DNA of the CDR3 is TGTGCCAGCAGTAGACAGGACCGTAATCAGCCCCAGCATTTT.

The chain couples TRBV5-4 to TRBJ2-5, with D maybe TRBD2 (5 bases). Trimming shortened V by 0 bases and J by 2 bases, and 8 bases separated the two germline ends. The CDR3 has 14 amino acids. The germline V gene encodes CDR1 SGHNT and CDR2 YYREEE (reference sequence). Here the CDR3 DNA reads TGTGCCAGCAGCTTGGTCACGGGGCAAGAGACCCAGTACTTC. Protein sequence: CASSLVTGQETQYF.

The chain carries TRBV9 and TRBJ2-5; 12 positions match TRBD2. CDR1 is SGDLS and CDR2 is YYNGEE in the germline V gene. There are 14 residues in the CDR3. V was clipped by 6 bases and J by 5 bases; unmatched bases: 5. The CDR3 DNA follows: TGTGCCAGCAACCCTAGCGGGAGGGGGGAGACCCAGTACTTC. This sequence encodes CASNPSGRGETQYF.

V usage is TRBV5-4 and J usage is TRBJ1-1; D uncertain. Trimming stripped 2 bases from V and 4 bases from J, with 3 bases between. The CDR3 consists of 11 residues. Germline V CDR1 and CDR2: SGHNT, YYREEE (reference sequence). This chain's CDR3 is CASSFLTEAFF. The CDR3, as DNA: TGTGCCAGCAGCTTCCTCACTGAAGCTTTCTTT.

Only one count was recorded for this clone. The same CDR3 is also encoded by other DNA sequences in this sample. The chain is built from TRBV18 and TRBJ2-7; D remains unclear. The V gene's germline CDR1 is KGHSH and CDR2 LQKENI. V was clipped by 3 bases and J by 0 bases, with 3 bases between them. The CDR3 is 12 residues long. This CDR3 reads CASSPTSYEQYF. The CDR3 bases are TGTGCCAGCTCACCCACCTCCTACGAGCAGTACTTC.

As DNA, the CDR3 is TGTGCCAGCAGCTCCCAGGGGAACACTGAAGCTTTCTTT. Its translation is CASSSQGNTEAFF. J is TRBJ1-1 and V is TRBV7-8, with D possibly being TRBD1 (5 bases). Trimming cost V 4 bases and J 1 base, with 7 bases left between them. The CDR3 contains 13 residues. Germline V gene sequence: CDR1 SGHVS, CDR2 FQNEAQ.

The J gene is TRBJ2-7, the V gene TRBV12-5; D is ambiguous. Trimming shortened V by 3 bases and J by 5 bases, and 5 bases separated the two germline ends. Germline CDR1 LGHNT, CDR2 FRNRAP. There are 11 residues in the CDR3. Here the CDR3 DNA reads TGTGCTAGTGGTTTTTTGGACGAGCAGTACTTC. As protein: CASGFLDEQYF.

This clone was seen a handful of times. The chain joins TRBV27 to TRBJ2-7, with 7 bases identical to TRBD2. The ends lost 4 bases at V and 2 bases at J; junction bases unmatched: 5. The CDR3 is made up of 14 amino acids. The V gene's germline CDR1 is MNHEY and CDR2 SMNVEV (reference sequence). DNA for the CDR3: TGTGCCAGCAGTTGGAGGGAGGGACCCTACGAGCAGTACTTC. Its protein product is CASSWREGPYEQYF.

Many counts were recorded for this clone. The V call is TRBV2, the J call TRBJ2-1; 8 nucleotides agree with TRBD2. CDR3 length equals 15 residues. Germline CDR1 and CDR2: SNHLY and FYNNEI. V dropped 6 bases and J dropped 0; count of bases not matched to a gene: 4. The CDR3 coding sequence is TGTGCCAGCAGCGAGCGGGAGCCCTCCTACAATGAGCAGTTCTTC. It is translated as CASSEREPSYNEQFF.

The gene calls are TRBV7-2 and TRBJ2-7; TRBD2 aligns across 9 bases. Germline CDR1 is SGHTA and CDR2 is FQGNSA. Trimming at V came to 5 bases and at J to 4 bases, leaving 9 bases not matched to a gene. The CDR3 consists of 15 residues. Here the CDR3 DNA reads TGTGCCAGCAGCCAGAGGCCTAGCGGGACTTACGAGCAGTACTTC. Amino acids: CASSQRPSGTYEQYF.

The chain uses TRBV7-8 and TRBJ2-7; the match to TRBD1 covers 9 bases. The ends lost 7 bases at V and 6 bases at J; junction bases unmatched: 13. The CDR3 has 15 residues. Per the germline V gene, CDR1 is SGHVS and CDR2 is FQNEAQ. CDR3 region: CASTLTGTGSPEQYF. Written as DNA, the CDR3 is TGTGCCAGCACCCTGACCGGGACAGGGTCCCCCGAGCAGTACTTC.

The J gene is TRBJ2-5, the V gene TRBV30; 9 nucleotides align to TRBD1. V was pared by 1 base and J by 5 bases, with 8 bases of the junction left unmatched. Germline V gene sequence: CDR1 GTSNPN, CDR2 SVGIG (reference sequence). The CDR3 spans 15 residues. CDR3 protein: CAWSAGTGRPETQYF. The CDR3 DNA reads TGTGCCTGGAGTGCCGGGACAGGGCGACCCGAGACCCAGTACTTC.

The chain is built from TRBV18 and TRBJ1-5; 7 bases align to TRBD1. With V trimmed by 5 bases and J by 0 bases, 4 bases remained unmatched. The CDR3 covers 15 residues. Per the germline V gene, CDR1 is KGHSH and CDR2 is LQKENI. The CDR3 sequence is CASSSGTASNQPQHF. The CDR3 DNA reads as TGTGCCAGCTCATCCGGGACAGCTAGCAATCAGCCCCAGCATTTT.

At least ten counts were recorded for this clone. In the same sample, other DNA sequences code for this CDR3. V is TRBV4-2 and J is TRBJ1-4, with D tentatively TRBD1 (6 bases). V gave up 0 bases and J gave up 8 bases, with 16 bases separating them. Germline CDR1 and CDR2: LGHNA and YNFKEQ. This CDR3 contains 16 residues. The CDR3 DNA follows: TGTGCCAGCAGCCAAGATACAGGGCAGGGAGGAGAAAAACTGTTTTTT. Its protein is CASSQDTGQGGEKLFF.

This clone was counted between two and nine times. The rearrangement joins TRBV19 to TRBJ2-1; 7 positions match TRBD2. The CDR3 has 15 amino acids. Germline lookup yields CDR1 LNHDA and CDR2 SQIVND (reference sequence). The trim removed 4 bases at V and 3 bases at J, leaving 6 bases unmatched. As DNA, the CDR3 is TGTGCCAGTAGTAAGCGGGAAATCAGCTACAATGAGCAGTTCTTC. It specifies CASSKREISYNEQFF.

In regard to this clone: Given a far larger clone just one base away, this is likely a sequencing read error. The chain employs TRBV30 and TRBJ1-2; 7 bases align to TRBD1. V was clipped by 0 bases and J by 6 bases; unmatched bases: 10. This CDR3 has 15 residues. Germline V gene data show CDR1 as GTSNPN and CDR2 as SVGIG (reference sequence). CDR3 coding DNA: TGTGCCTGGAGTGTCCTCGGACAGGAGGCGGATGGCTACACCTTC. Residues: CAWSVLGQEADGYTF. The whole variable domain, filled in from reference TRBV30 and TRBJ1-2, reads SQTIHQWPATLVQPVGSPLSLECTVEGTSNPNLYWYRQAAGRGLQLLFYSVGIGQISSEVPQNLSASRPQDRQFILSSKKLLLSDSGFYLCAWSVLGQEADGYTFGSGTRLTVV.

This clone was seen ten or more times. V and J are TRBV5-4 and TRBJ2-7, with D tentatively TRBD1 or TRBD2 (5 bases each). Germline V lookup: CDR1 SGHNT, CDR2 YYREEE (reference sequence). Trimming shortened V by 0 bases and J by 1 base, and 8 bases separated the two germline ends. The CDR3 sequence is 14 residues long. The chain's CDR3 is CASSLDRRSYEQYF. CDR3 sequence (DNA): TGTGCCAGCAGCTTGGACAGGAGGTCCTACGAGCAGTACTTC.

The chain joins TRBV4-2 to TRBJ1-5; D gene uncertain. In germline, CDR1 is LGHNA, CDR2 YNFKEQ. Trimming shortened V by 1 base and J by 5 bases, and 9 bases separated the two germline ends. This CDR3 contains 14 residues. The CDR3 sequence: CASSQGGPDQPQHF. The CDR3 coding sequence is TGTGCCAGCAGCCAAGGGGGTCCCGATCAGCCCCAGCATTTT.

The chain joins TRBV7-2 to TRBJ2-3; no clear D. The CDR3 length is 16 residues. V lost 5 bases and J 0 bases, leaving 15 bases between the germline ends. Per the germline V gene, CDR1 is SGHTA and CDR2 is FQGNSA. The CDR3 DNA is TGTGCCAGCAGCCCTAGGTCCCGGCCTAGCACAGATACGCAGTATTTT. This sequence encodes CASSPRSRPSTDTQYF. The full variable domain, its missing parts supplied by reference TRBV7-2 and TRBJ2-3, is GAGVSQSPSNKVTEKGKDVELRCDPISGHTALYWYRQSLGQGLEFLIYFQGNSAPDKSGLPSDRFSAERTGGSVSTLTIQRTQQEDSAVYLCASSPRSRPSTDTQYFGPGTRLTVL.

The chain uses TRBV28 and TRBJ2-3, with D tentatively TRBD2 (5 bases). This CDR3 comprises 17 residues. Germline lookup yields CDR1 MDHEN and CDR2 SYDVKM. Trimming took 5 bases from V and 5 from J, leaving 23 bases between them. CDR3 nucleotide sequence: TGTGCCAGCAGTCTGGCCGACTATCGGGTCACACAAGATACGCAGTATTTT. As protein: CASSLADYRVTQDTQYF.

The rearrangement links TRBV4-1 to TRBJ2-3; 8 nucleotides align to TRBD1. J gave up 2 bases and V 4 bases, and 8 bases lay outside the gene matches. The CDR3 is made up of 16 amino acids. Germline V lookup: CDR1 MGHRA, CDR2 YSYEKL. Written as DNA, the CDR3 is TGCGCCAGCAGCCGAGAGGGACAGGTTCCCACAGATACGCAGTATTTT. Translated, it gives CASSREGQVPTDTQYF.